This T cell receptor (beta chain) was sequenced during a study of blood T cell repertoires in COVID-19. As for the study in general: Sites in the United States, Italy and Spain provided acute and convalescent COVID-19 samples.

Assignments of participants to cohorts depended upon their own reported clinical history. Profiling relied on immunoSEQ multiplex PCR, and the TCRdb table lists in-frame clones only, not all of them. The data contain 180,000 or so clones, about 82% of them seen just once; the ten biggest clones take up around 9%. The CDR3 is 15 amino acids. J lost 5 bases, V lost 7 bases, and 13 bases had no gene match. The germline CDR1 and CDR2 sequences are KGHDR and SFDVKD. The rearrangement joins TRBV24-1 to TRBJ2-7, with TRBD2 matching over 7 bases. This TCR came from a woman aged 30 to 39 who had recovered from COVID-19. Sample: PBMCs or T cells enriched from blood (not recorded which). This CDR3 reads CATSRGTNPNNEQYF. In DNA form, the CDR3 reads TGTGCCACCAGCCGCGGGACTAACCCCAACAACGAGCAGTACTTC.